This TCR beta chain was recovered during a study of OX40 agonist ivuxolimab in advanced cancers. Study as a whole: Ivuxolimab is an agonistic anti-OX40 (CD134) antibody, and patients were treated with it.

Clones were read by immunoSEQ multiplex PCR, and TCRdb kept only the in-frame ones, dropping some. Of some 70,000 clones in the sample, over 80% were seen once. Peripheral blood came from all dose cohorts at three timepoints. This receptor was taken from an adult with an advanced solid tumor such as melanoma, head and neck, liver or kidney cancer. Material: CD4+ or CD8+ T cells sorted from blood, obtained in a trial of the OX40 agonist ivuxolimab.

The CDR3 loop is CASRGLYEQYF. The CDR3 nucleotides read TGTGCCAGCAGGGGCTTATACGAGCAGTACTTC. The chain couples TRBV25-1 to TRBJ2-7; D unclear. This CDR3 has 11 residues. Germline CDR1 reads MGHDK; CDR2 reads SYGVNS. Trimming removed 6 bases from V and 4 bases from J, with 7 bases in between.